The next 17 T cell receptor beta chains were all read from a single sample in a study of beta chain features in type 1 diabetes. Expressed TCRB transcripts got sequenced, as all isolated RNA was reverse transcribed. Clones were read by immunoSEQ multiplex PCR, and TCRdb kept only the in-frame ones, dropping some. Of under 250,000 clones listed, about 14% are singletons. Sequencing was performed on naive CD4+ T cells from blood. The receptors derive from a woman aged 40 to 55 in good health.

Only a few counts were recorded for this clone. V usage is TRBV28 and J usage is TRBJ1-6; D is ambiguous. This CDR3 comprises 13 residues. V was clipped by 3 bases and J by 7 bases, with 7 bases between them. Looked up from germline, CDR1 is MDHEN and CDR2 is SYDVKM. In DNA form, the CDR3 reads TGTGCCAGCAGTTTTGGGCACAATTCACCCCTCCACTTT. Its protein is CASSFGHNSPLHF.

This clone came up a few times. The genes are TRBV11-2 and TRBJ2-3; a weak D match, TRBD2 (5 bases). Germline-derived CDR1 and CDR2 are SGHAT and FQNNGV. The CDR3 has 14 amino acids. Trimming took 0 bases from V and 5 from J, leaving 9 bases between them. CDR3 sequence (DNA): TGTGCCAGCAGCTTAGAATTTGCGGGAGATACGCAGTATTTT. It codes for CASSLEFAGDTQYF.

V gene TRBV11-1 combines with J gene TRBJ2-5; 7 nucleotides match TRBD1. CDR1 is SGHAT, CDR2 FQDESV, per germline (reference sequence). The length of the CDR3 is 14 residues. The junction had 6 bases not matched to a gene; V was cut back by 3 bases and J by 5 bases. As DNA, the CDR3 is TGTGCCAGCAGCTTGCGAGACAGGGTCGAGACCCAGTACTTC. It translates to CASSLRDRVETQYF.

The V and J genes are TRBV14 and TRBJ1-1, with D uncertain. Trimming cost V 4 bases and J 3 bases, with 18 bases left between them. The CDR3 has 16 amino acids. In germline, CDR1 is SGHDN, CDR2 FVKESK. In nucleotides, the CDR3 is TGTGCCAGCAGCCCTCCCCCTTGGAGAACGGACACTGAAGCTTTCTTT. This gives the protein CASSPPPWRTDTEAFF. The variable domain in full, completed from reference TRBV14 and TRBJ1-1, reads EAGVTQFPSHSVIEKGQTVTLRCDPISGHDNLYWYRRVMGKEIKFLLHFVKESKQDESGMPNNRFLAERTGGTYSTLKVQPAELEDSGVYFCASSPPPWRTDTEAFFGQGTRLTVV.

This sequence joins TRBV6-5 and TRBJ2-3, with 8 nucleotides matching TRBD2. V dropped 3 bases and J dropped 3; count of bases not matched to a gene: 5. This CDR3 has 15 residues. The germline gives CDR1 MNHEY, CDR2 SVGAGI. DNA for the CDR3: TGTGCCAGCAGTTATCTAGCGGGTATGACAGATACGCAGTATTTT. It is translated as CASSYLAGMTDTQYF.

This clone was observed a few times. V and J are TRBV6-5 and TRBJ2-7; 8 bases line up with TRBD1. CDR3 length: 14 residues. V trimming: 0 bases; J trimming: 6 bases; junction bases outside the gene matches: 4. The germline V gene encodes CDR1 MNHEY and CDR2 SVGAGI. CDR3 protein: CASSYSRQGFEQYF. CDR3 sequence (DNA): TGTGCCAGCAGTTACTCGCGACAGGGGTTCGAGCAGTACTTC.

The table lists this clone with a few counts. This chain links TRBV2 with TRBJ2-5; TRBD2 agrees at 8 bases. CDR1 SNHLY and CDR2 FYNNEI come from the germline V gene. V shed 8 bases and J 2 bases; nucleotides not matched to a gene: 4. CDR3 length: 13 residues. CDR3 in amino acids: CASGSGTQETQYF. The CDR3 region has the DNA TGTGCCAGCGGTAGCGGGACACAAGAGACCCAGTACTTC.

This clone was observed a few times. The chain recombines TRBV9 with TRBJ2-3, with 8 bases fitting TRBD1. V dropped 0 bases and J dropped 3; count of bases not matched to a gene: 6. Germline lookup yields CDR1 SGDLS and CDR2 YYNGEE. The CDR3 runs 16 residues. CDR3 residues: CASSVEPGGATDTQYF. The CDR3 nucleotides are TGTGCCAGCAGCGTAGAGCCAGGGGGCGCAACAGATACGCAGTATTTT. Variable domain in full (rest from reference TRBV9 and TRBJ2-3): DSGVTQTPKHLITATGQRVTLRCSPRSGDLSVYWYQQSLDQGLQFLIQYYNGEERAKGNILERFSAQQFPDLHSELNLSSLELGDSALYFCASSVEPGGATDTQYFGPGTRLTVL.

V and J are TRBV6-1 and TRBJ2-5; 7 bases agree with TRBD2. Germline CDR1 reads MNHNS; CDR2 reads SASEGT. The CDR3 consists of 13 residues. With 11 bases clipped from V and 4 bases from J, the junction kept 10 bases outside the gene matches. CDR3 loop: CASRLAGGETQYF. Written as DNA, the CDR3 is TGTGCCTCCCGACTAGCCGGGGGAGAGACCCAGTACTTC.

This clone turned up a few times. This rearrangement joins TRBV11-2 to TRBJ2-7; D perhaps matches TRBD1 (5 bases). The CDR3 spans 14 residues. The V end lost 0 bases, the J end lost 4 bases, and 10 bases lay between the germline ends. Germline V lookup: CDR1 SGHAT, CDR2 FQNNGV. In DNA, the CDR3 is TGTGCCAGCAGCTTAGATTCGACAGCTTACGAGCAGTACTTC. Amino acids: CASSLDSTAYEQYF. Using reference TRBV11-2 and TRBJ2-7 for the parts outside the CDR3, the full variable domain is EAGVAQSPRYKIIEKRQSVAFWCNPISGHATLYWYQQILGQGPKLLIQFQNNGVVDDSQLPKDRFSAERLKGVDSTLKIQPAKLEDSAVYLCASSLDSTAYEQYFGPGTRLTVT.

The rearrangement joins TRBV5-6 to TRBJ2-7, with TRBD2 matching 7 bases. J lost 5 bases, V lost 3 bases, and 8 bases had no gene match. The CDR3 has 14 residues. Germline CDR1 is SGHDT and CDR2 is YYEEEE. The CDR3 sequence is CASSSAGVSHEQYF. The CDR3 DNA reads as TGTGCCAGCAGCTCGGCGGGGGTGAGTCACGAGCAGTACTTC.

In its sample, this clone was seen many times. J is TRBJ2-4 and V is TRBV19; 8 bases match TRBD1. Germline CDR1 reads LNHDA; CDR2 reads SQIVND (reference sequence). The V segment lost 1 base and the J segment 10 bases; nucleotides outside the gene matches: 3. This CDR3 is built from 13 residues. The CDR3 DNA is TGTGCCAGTAGTATAGCCGGGACAGGAATTCAGTACTTC. As protein: CASSIAGTGIQYF.

On this clone itself: The same CDR3 also results from other DNA sequences found in this sample. The rearrangement joins TRBV6-5 to TRBJ2-7; D possibly corresponds to TRBD1 (7 bases). This CDR3 has 14 amino acids. The V end was cut by 2 bases, the J end by 2 bases, with 10 bases between. Germline V gene sequence: CDR1 MNHEY, CDR2 SVGAGI. As DNA, the CDR3 is TGTGCCAGCAGTTACCAGGGGGGCCCCTACGAGCAGTACTTC. Its protein product is CASSYQGGPYEQYF.

Comment on this clone: This sample also contains other DNA sequences that code for the same CDR3. The genes are TRBV9 and TRBJ2-2, with TRBD2 matching 9 bases. Germline V gene data show CDR1 as SGDLS and CDR2 as YYNGEE. CDR3 length equals 17 residues. Trimming removed 0 bases from V and 5 bases from J; junction bases left unmatched: 8. In DNA form, the CDR3 reads TGTGCCAGCAGCGTAGCGACGGGACTAGCAGGGACCGGGGAGCTGTTTTTT. Protein: CASSVATGLAGTGELFF.

A few counts support this clone. The chain recombines TRBV6-6 with TRBJ2-5; D is unclear. The germline CDR1 and CDR2 sequences are MNHNY and SVGAGI (reference sequence). Deletions cut 6 bases from V and 3 bases from J, with 11 bases between. The CDR3 runs to 13 residues. CDR3 bases: TGTGCCAGCAGATCGTTCCCGGAAGAGACCCAGTACTTC. Its protein is CASRSFPEETQYF.

The CDR3: CASRQGQETQYF. CDR3 nucleotide sequence: TGTGCCAGCAGGCAGGGGCAAGAGACCCAGTACTTC. This chain links TRBV27 with TRBJ2-5; a weak D match, TRBD1 (6 bases). Trimming pared 6 bases from V and 2 bases from J, leaving 7 bases between. This CDR3 spans 12 amino acids. Germline-derived CDR1 and CDR2 are MNHEY and SMNVEV (reference sequence).

There are a few counts of this clone. The J gene is TRBJ2-1, the V gene TRBV5-4, with a weak D call TRBD1 (5 bases). Looked up from germline, CDR1 is SGHNT and CDR2 is YYREEE (reference sequence). The CDR3 consists of 15 residues. Trimming stripped 3 bases from V and 7 bases from J, with 17 bases between. CDR3 amino acids: CASSSDGWGGNEQFF. CDR3 bases: TGTGCCAGCAGCTCCGATGGGTGGGGCGGTAATGAGCAGTTCTTC.